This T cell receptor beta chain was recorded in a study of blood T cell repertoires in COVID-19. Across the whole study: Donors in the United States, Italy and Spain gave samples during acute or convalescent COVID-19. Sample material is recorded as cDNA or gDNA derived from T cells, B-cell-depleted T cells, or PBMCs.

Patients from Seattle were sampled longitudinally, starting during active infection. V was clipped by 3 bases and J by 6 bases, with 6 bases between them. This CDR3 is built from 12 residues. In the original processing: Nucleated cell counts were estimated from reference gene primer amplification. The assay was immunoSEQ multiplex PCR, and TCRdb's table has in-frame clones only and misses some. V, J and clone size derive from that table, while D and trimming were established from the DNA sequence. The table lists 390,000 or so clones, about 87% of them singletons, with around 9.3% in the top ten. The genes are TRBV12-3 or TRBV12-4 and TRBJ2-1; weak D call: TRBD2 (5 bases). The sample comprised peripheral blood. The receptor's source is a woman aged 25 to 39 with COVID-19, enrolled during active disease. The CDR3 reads CASSLEVNEQFF. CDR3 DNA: TGTGCCAGCAGTTTGGAGGTCAATGAGCAGTTCTTC.